This T cell receptor (beta chain) was sequenced in a study of blood T cell repertoires in COVID-19. On the study more broadly: Sites across the United States, Italy and Spain contributed samples from acute and convalescent COVID-19.

With V trimmed by 7 bases and J by 4 bases, 7 bases remained unmatched. The CDR3 sequence is 14 residues long. Looked up from germline, CDR1 is LNHDA and CDR2 is SQIVND (reference sequence). Using immunoSEQ multiplex PCR, the repertoire was profiled, and TCRdb retains in-frame clones only, with some absent. The data show around 250,000 clones, roughly 89% seen once. The rearrangement joins TRBV19 to TRBJ1-1; 9 nucleotides agree with TRBD1. This TCR was recovered from a woman in her 30s with active or convalescent COVID-19. What was sequenced was peripheral blood. CDR3 sequence reads: CASNRDREATEAFF. In nucleotides, the CDR3 is TGTGCCAGTAATCGGGACAGGGAGGCCACTGAAGCTTTCTTT.